A single sample is the source of the 27 T cell receptor beta chains below, sequenced in a study of TIL therapy for anti-PD-1-resistant metastatic lung cancer. Time point meaning: pre-treatment sample, taken before nivolumab and TIL therapy. Tumor tissue came from excised metastases, mostly pleural nodules or supraclavicular lymph nodes. Sequencing used immunoSEQ v3. Profiling relied on immunoSEQ multiplex PCR, and the TCRdb table lists in-frame clones only, not all of them. The sample lists 50,000 to 60,000 clones; roughly 70% were seen once. The sequencing used tumor tissue, collected at baseline. The receptors originated from a person aged 25 to 85 with non-small cell lung cancer.

CDR3 region: CASSQVAGGSYEQYF. Here the CDR3 DNA reads TGCGCCAGCAGCCAAGTGGCGGGGGGGTCCTACGAGCAGTACTTC. V gene TRBV4-1 combines with J gene TRBJ2-7; 9 bases are a match to TRBD2. The length of the CDR3 is 15 residues. CDR1 and CDR2 from the germline V gene are MGHRA and YSYEKL. Trimming cost V 1 base and J 1 base; bases outside gene matches: 2.

This clone was seen a few times. In DNA form, the CDR3 reads TGCGCCAGCAGTGGGAGCGGCCCCGGGTCCTACGAGCAGTACTTC. This gives the protein CASSGSGPGSYEQYF. The chain recombines TRBV10-1 with TRBJ2-7; TRBD2 might be the D (5 bases). Germline V gene lookup returns CDR1 WNHNN and CDR2 SYGVQD (reference sequence). The length of the CDR3 is 15 residues. Trimming removed 4 bases at V and 1 base at J, with 14 bases between.

This clone was seen a few times. The chain uses TRBV2 and TRBJ1-1; TRBD1 might be the D (6 bases). The CDR3 runs 13 residues. Germline values: CDR1 SNHLY, CDR2 FYNNEI. The V end was cut by 8 bases, the J end by 3 bases, with 13 bases between. The CDR3 protein is CASEETGYTEAFF. Written as DNA, the CDR3 is TGTGCCAGCGAAGAGACAGGTTACACTGAAGCTTTCTTT.

The chain is built from TRBV27 and TRBJ1-2; 9 nucleotides align to TRBD1. The CDR3 contains 15 residues. Germline trimming cut 6 bases from V and 2 bases from J; bases unmatched to any gene: 7. In germline, CDR1 is MNHEY, CDR2 SMNVEV (reference sequence). The CDR3 protein is CASSPPGTGNYGYTF. CDR3 DNA sequence: TGTGCCAGCAGCCCACCTGGGACAGGGAACTATGGCTACACCTTC.

V usage is TRBV5-4 and J usage is TRBJ1-4, with D unclear. CDR3 length: 15 residues. The germline V gene has CDR1 SGHNT and CDR2 YYREEE (reference sequence). Trimming cost V 0 bases and J 5 bases, with 11 bases left between them. The CDR3 nucleotides read TGTGCCAGCAGCTTGGCCGGTCAGACGAATGAAAAACTGTTTTTT. This translates into CASSLAGQTNEKLFF.

V is TRBV5-5 and J is TRBJ1-4; TRBD1 matches at 9 bases. This CDR3 contains 17 residues. J was trimmed by 7 bases and V by 4 bases; bases with no gene match: 14. From germline, CDR1 is SGHKS and CDR2 YYEKEE (reference sequence). CDR3 in amino acids: CASSPSAGQGSREKLFF. The CDR3 nucleotides read TGTGCCAGCAGCCCTTCTGCAGGACAGGGGAGTCGTGAAAAACTGTTTTTT.

V usage is TRBV6-5 and J usage is TRBJ1-1; TRBD1 agrees at 9 bases. J gave up 4 bases and V 2 bases, and 2 bases lay outside the gene matches. The germline CDR1 and CDR2 sequences are MNHEY and SVGAGI. This CDR3 is 14 amino acids long. The CDR3 reads CASSYRGQGTEAFF. CDR3 bases: TGTGCCAGCAGTTACCGGGGACAGGGCACTGAAGCTTTCTTT.

This chain links TRBV13 with TRBJ2-7, with 8 bases fitting TRBD1. The CDR3 loop spans 13 amino acids. V trimming: 3 bases; J trimming: 6 bases; junction bases outside the gene matches: 4. Germline V gene lookup returns CDR1 PRHDT and CDR2 FYEKMQ (reference sequence). Here the CDR3 DNA reads TGTGCCAGCAGCTTTGGACAGGGACGCGAGCAGTACTTC. Its translation is CASSFGQGREQYF.

The V gene is TRBV6-5, the J gene TRBJ2-1, with D possibly being TRBD1 or TRBD2 (6 bases each). Germline lookup yields CDR1 MNHEY and CDR2 SVGAGI. This CDR3 contains 13 residues. V shed 4 bases and J shed 8 bases, with 12 bases lying between them. The CDR3 nucleotides read TGTGCCAGCAGTTTTCCGGGGGCCCATGAGCAGTTCTTC. It translates to CASSFPGAHEQFF.

The chain couples TRBV28 to TRBJ2-7; 12 bases are shared with TRBD2. Germline-derived CDR1 and CDR2 are MDHEN and SYDVKM. The CDR3 has 15 amino acids. The V gene end was trimmed by 1 base and the J gene end by 7 bases; junction bases not matched to a gene: 5. This chain's CDR3 is CASSLLTSGGGEQYF. In DNA, the CDR3 is TGTGCCAGCAGTTTATTGACTAGCGGGGGTGGGGAGCAGTACTTC.

The J gene is TRBJ2-5, the V gene TRBV5-1, with D hard to call. CDR3 length: 14 amino acids. The germline V gene encodes CDR1 SGHRS and CDR2 YFSETQ. Trimming left V 1 base short and J 5 bases short, with 12 bases between. As DNA, the CDR3 is TGCGCCAGCAGCTTGCACGGGTATCGGGAGACCCAGTACTTC. Residues: CASSLHGYRETQYF.

V usage is TRBV7-2 and J usage is TRBJ2-7; TRBD2 might be the D (6 bases). CDR1 and CDR2 from the germline V gene are SGHTA and FQGNSA. V gave up 5 bases and J gave up 4 bases, with 12 bases separating them. This CDR3 comprises 13 residues. CDR3 bases: TGTGCCAGCAGCCCGCCGGGGGTTTACGAGCAGTACTTC. The encoded protein is CASSPPGVYEQYF.

This chain connects TRBV15 to TRBJ1-4, with TRBD1 matching 10 bases. Germline V CDR1 and CDR2: LNHNV, YYDKDF (reference sequence). V lost 0 bases and J lost 2; bases outside the gene matches: 6. The CDR3 has 18 amino acids. CDR3 loop: CATSRDPRTGGTNEKLFF. The CDR3 nucleotides are TGTGCCACCAGCAGAGATCCCCGGACAGGGGGTACTAATGAAAAACTGTTTTTT.

The chain joins TRBV5-1 to TRBJ2-7, with 9 bases that match TRBD1. CDR1 is SGHRS and CDR2 is YFSETQ in the germline V gene. There are 14 residues in the CDR3. V lost 3 bases and J lost 5; bases outside the gene matches: 6. CDR3 loop: CASSSRTGANEQYF. For the CDR3, the DNA is TGCGCCAGCAGCTCGCGGACAGGGGCTAACGAGCAGTACTTC.

The rearrangement uses TRBV21-1 and TRBJ2-7; the table gives TRBD2 as D, unverified against the DNA. TRBV21-1 is tagged as a pseudogene. The CDR3 covers 15 residues. The CDR3 spells CASSGGLGSTYEQYF. Here the CDR3 DNA reads TGTGCCAGCAGCGGGGGACTGGGATCCACCTACGAGCAGTACTTC.

In its sample, this clone was seen once. This chain uses TRBV7-9 with TRBJ1-2; a weak D match, TRBD1 (5 bases). The CDR3 runs to 14 residues. CDR1 and CDR2 (germline): SEHNR, FQNEAQ (reference sequence). V gave up 3 bases and J gave up 1 base, with 9 bases separating them. As DNA, the CDR3 is TGTGCCAGCAGCTTCTACGGGGGTAACTATGGCTACACCTTC. It encodes CASSFYGGNYGYTF. The complete variable domain, with remaining parts taken from reference TRBV7-9 and TRBJ1-2, reads DTGVSQNPRHKITKRGQNVTFRCDPISEHNRLYWYRQTLGQGPEFLTYFQNEAQLEKSRLLSDRFSAERPKGSFSTLEIQRTEQGDSAMYLCASSFYGGNYGYTFGSGTRLTVV.

Only a few counts were recorded for this clone. This chain joins TRBV5-1 and TRBJ1-1; D gene unclear. CDR3 size: 13 residues. V was clipped by 4 bases and J by 0 bases, with 7 bases between them. Germline V lookup: CDR1 SGHRS, CDR2 YFSETQ. DNA of the CDR3: TGCGCCAGCAGCCTAGGTCTGAACACTGAAGCTTTCTTT. Its translation: CASSLGLNTEAFF.

The chain has TRBV29-1 and TRBJ2-3; tentative D call: TRBD1 (6 bases). Germline assignment: CDR1 SQVTM and CDR2 ANQGSEA. The length of the CDR3 is 14 residues. Trimming stripped 4 bases from V and 6 bases from J, with 17 bases between. This CDR3 reads CSVVPTGRGDTQYF. CDR3 in DNA: TGCAGCGTTGTCCCCACAGGGCGCGGCGATACGCAGTATTTT.

This clone was counted between two and nine times. The chain links TRBV9 to TRBJ2-3; 10 nucleotides line up with TRBD2. The CDR3 contains 15 residues. Unmatched junction bases numbered 4, after V lost 0 bases and J lost 6 bases. The germline V gene encodes CDR1 SGDLS and CDR2 YYNGEE. CDR3 in DNA: TGTGCCAGCAGCGTAGAAATTAGCGGGAGGGATACGCAGTATTTT. It codes for CASSVEISGRDTQYF.

The V call is TRBV19, the J call TRBJ2-1; 11 bases agree with TRBD2. V lost 4 bases, J lost 9 bases, and 5 bases stayed unmatched. From germline, CDR1 is LNHDA and CDR2 SQIVND (reference sequence). The CDR3 length is 14 residues. CDR3 bases: TGTGCCAGTAGTACTAGCGGGAGGAGCGGTGAGCAGTTCTTC. Translated: CASSTSGRSGEQFF.

This clone was recorded a few times. J is TRBJ1-5 and V is TRBV30; tentatively, D is TRBD1 (5 bases). V lost 0 bases and J lost 4, with 10 bases in between. CDR1 is GTSNPN, CDR2 SVGIG, per germline (reference sequence). The CDR3 runs to 14 residues. CDR3 DNA sequence: TGTGCCTGGAGTGTACGGGCAGGGAATCAGCCCCAGCATTTT. This encodes CAWSVRAGNQPQHF.

The rearrangement uses TRBV29-1 and TRBJ1-3; 7 nucleotides line up with TRBD1. Germline-derived CDR1 and CDR2 are SQVTM and ANQGSEA. The CDR3 runs 16 residues. Trimming at V came to 1 base and at J to 0 bases, leaving 6 bases not matched to a gene. The CDR3, as DNA: TGCAGCGTTGAAGGGGGCCCAGGGGGCTCTGGAAACACCATATATTTT. As protein: CSVEGGPGGSGNTIYF.

This rearrangement joins TRBV6-1 to TRBJ1-5; a weak D match, TRBD1 (6 bases). CDR1 and CDR2 from the germline V gene are MNHNS and SASEGT. The V and J ends lost 7 bases and 6 bases respectively, with 16 bases between them. The CDR3 has 14 amino acids. The CDR3: CASKQQGPGQPQHF. The CDR3 DNA reads as TGTGCCAGCAAGCAACAGGGTCCCGGTCAGCCCCAGCATTTT.

This chain connects TRBV13 to TRBJ2-7, with a tentative D call TRBD2 (5 bases). CDR3 length equals 13 residues. Germline V gene lookup returns CDR1 PRHDT and CDR2 FYEKMQ (reference sequence). V was pared by 6 bases and J by 3 bases, with 12 bases between. CDR3 in DNA: TGTGCCAGCAGAACTAGACTAAGCTACGAGCAGTACTTC. Its protein is CASRTRLSYEQYF.

This clone was picked up a small number of times. The chain carries TRBV19 and TRBJ1-2, with D tentatively TRBD1 (6 bases). The germline gives CDR1 LNHDA, CDR2 SQIVND (reference sequence). This CDR3 contains 15 residues. Trimming took 6 bases from V and 3 from J, leaving 17 bases between them. CDR3 region: CASRTTGLDDYGYTF. The CDR3 DNA follows: TGTGCCAGTAGGACTACAGGGCTGGATGACTATGGCTACACCTTC.

V and J are TRBV11-2 and TRBJ2-7; D remains ambiguous. Germline V gene sequence: CDR1 SGHAT, CDR2 FQNNGV. The CDR3 is 15 amino acids. V lost 1 base and J lost 6, with 16 bases in between. The CDR3 spells CASSLGTWSEGEQYF. CDR3 DNA: TGTGCCAGCAGCTTAGGAACGTGGTCAGAAGGCGAGCAGTACTTC.

This chain connects TRBV18 to TRBJ2-3, with 8 nucleotides matching TRBD1. Germline V CDR1 and CDR2: KGHSH, LQKENI. J gave up 4 bases and V 3 bases, and 9 bases lay outside the gene matches. The CDR3 consists of 16 residues. The CDR3 is CASSPPAAGGSDTQYF. CDR3 nucleotides: TGTGCCAGCTCACCCCCGGCAGCAGGGGGCTCAGATACGCAGTATTTT.